The entry that follows covers one T cell receptor beta chain sequence. No antigen is known for it. Germline loops: CDR1 SGHRS, CDR2 YFSETQ. Trimming stripped 1 base from V and 1 base from J, with 17 bases between. The CDR3 extends over 18 amino acids. Time point specified: persistent/refractory GD, antithyroid drugs over 5 years with positive TRAb. PBMC-derived RNA was used for the TCR library. Patients came from an endocrinology department in Xi'an, China. Library construction for TCR beta used iRepertoire HTBI primers and Arm-PCR of CDR3 regions. TCRdb analysed the multiplex PCR reads with MiXCR anew, one entry per CDR3 protein. There are 350,000 to 500,000 distinct CDR3 sequences in the sample; around 20% occur only once, and roughly an eighth lies in the top ten. This entry comes from a study of regulatory T cells in long-lasting Graves disease. Study-wide results and limits: New patients shared approximately 970 public clonotypes, and persistent patients shared more, with 2,500 to 3,000. TRBV28, TRBJ1-2 and TRBJ2-5 were segments that persistent disease favored.

The gene calls are TRBV5-1 and TRBJ2-2; maybe TRBD2 (6 bases). This clonotype originated in a female donor with Graves disease. The sample here was peripheral blood mononuclear cells (PBMCs), taken when the disease was refractory, from a patient treated with antithyroid drugs. Here the CDR3 DNA reads TGCGCCAGCAGCTTGTCTCCTACATCAGCGGGGAACACCGGGGAGCTGTTTTTT. Amino acid sequence: CASSLSPTSAGNTGELFF.